One and the same sample provided the 20 T cell receptor beta chains below, sequenced in a study (dated by TCRdb to between 2020 and 2023). The library was prepared using the immunoSEQ multiplex PCR assay. TCRdb carries this immuneACCESS record with in-frame sequences only. Its versions omit some clonotypes, under half of them owing to an unresolved V gene in the studies checked, with the rest unexplained. For this sample there are around 50,000 clones; over 90% appear just once. The ten largest clonotypes hold about 10% of the sample. The sequenced material came from PBMCs. Receptors were obtained from a man aged 35-49 years with rheumatoid arthritis.

The chain joins TRBV5-4 to TRBJ1-6; 7 positions agree with TRBD1. The CDR3 sequence is 18 residues long. V lost 4 bases to trimming and J lost 0 bases; unmatched junction nucleotides: 10. CDR1 is SGHNT and CDR2 is YYREEE in the germline V gene (reference sequence). CDR3 nucleotide sequence: TGTGCCAGCAGCCAAAGGGACAGCATAACCTCCTATAATTCACCCCTCCACTTT. Translated: CASSQRDSITSYNSPLHF.

This chain joins TRBV18 and TRBJ2-1, with D possibly called TRBD1 or TRBD2 (5 bases each). V lost 3 bases and J lost 2, with 14 bases in between. The CDR3 runs 16 residues. The germline V gene encodes CDR1 KGHSH and CDR2 LQKENI. DNA for the CDR3: TGTGCCAGCTCACCTCAGTCGGGGACCCCCTACAATGAGCAGTTCTTC. Translation gives CASSPQSGTPYNEQFF. The full variable domain, its missing parts supplied by reference TRBV18 and TRBJ2-1, is NAGVMQNPRHLVRRRGQEARLRCSPMKGHSHVYWYRQLPEEGLKFMVYLQKENIIDESGMPKERFSAEFPKEGPSILRIQQVVRGDSAAYFCASSPQSGTPYNEQFFGPGTRLTVL.

In this sample, this clone turned up once. The chain combines TRBV5-4 with TRBJ2-4, with D tentatively TRBD1 or TRBD2 (5 bases each). V was pared by 0 bases and J by 2 bases, with 6 bases between. This CDR3 is built from 14 residues. Germline V CDR1 and CDR2: SGHNT, YYREEE (reference sequence). The CDR3 sequence: CASSLGGSKNIQYF. The CDR3 region has the DNA TGTGCCAGCAGCTTGGGGGGGTCCAAAAACATTCAGTACTTC. The full variable domain, completed using reference TRBV5-4 and TRBJ2-4, is ETGVTQSPTHLIKTRGQQVTLRCSSQSGHNTVSWYQQALGQGPQFIFQYYREEENGRGNFPPRFSGLQFPNYSSELNVNALELDDSALYLCASSLGGSKNIQYFGAGTRLSVL.

This chain joins TRBV9 and TRBJ1-1; possibly TRBD1 for D (6 bases). This CDR3 has 14 amino acids. The germline V gene has CDR1 SGDLS and CDR2 YYNGEE. V dropped 0 bases and J dropped 3 bases, with 9 bases sitting between them. CDR3 nucleotide sequence: TGTGCCAGCAGCGTAGTGGACAGCGACACTGAAGCTTTCTTT. It encodes CASSVVDSDTEAFF.

The rearrangement joins TRBV7-9 to TRBJ2-1, with 10 bases that match TRBD1. The CDR3 contains 17 residues. Germline V gene lookup returns CDR1 SEHNR and CDR2 FQNEAQ (reference sequence). J gave up 7 bases and V 4 bases, and 13 bases lay outside the gene matches. For the CDR3, the DNA is TGTGCCAGCAGCTCCCGACAGGGGGCGAGAGGGTGGAATGAGCAGTTCTTC. Protein sequence: CASSSRQGARGWNEQFF.

The V and J genes are TRBV15 and TRBJ1-1; D is perhaps TRBD1 (5 bases). The CDR3 loop spans 13 amino acids. The germline CDR1 and CDR2 sequences are LNHNV and YYDKDF (reference sequence). The V end was cut by 8 bases, the J end by 0 bases, with 10 bases between. The CDR3 bases are TGTGCCACCCGGGACTTCATGAACACTGAAGCTTTCTTT. Translation gives CATRDFMNTEAFF.

CDR3 amino acids: CASSFLGLAGSNEQFF. The DNA of the CDR3 is TGTGCCAGCAGCTTCCTGGGACTAGCGGGATCAAATGAGCAGTTCTTC. The genes are TRBV11-2 and TRBJ2-1; 13 nucleotides match TRBD2. There are 16 residues in the CDR3. Unmatched junction bases numbered 6, after V lost 3 bases and J lost 7 bases. Germline V gives CDR1 SGHAT, CDR2 FQNNGV.

V gene TRBV11-2 combines with J gene TRBJ1-3, with D perhaps matching TRBD1 (6 bases). CDR1 SGHAT and CDR2 FQNNGV come from the germline V gene. Trimming removed 1 base at V and 3 bases at J, with 13 bases between. The CDR3 has 16 amino acids. The CDR3 sequence is CASSLVPRGSGNTIYF. CDR3 in DNA: TGTGCCAGCAGCTTAGTCCCCAGGGGCAGTGGAAACACCATATATTTT.

The chain carries TRBV6-5 and TRBJ1-1; TRBD1 matches at 8 bases. There are 14 residues in the CDR3. Trimming at V came to 7 bases and at J to 1 base, leaving 5 bases not matched to a gene. CDR1 MNHEY and CDR2 SVGAGI come from the germline V gene. The DNA of the CDR3 is TGTGCCAGCATCAAACAGGGGGGGAACACTGAAGCTTTCTTT. Protein product: CASIKQGGNTEAFF.

Only a few counts were recorded for this clone. V and J are TRBV19 and TRBJ1-3; D is undetermined. The germline CDR1 and CDR2 sequences are LNHDA and SQIVND (reference sequence). V lost 8 bases and J lost 3, with 8 bases in between. The CDR3 has 12 residues. The CDR3 nucleotides read TGTGCCAGTTCCATTTATGGAAACACCATATATTTT. This translates into CASSIYGNTIYF.

J is TRBJ1-1 and V is TRBV7-8; TRBD1 might be the D (5 bases). The germline V and J ends were trimmed by 2 bases and 7 bases, with 20 bases remaining between them. This CDR3 has 16 amino acids. CDR1 and CDR2 from the germline V gene are SGHVS and FQNEAQ. The CDR3 DNA reads as TGTGCCAGCAGCTTATTAAGTGGTGGGGGGTCCTATGAAGCTTTCTTT. Translating it yields CASSLLSGGGSYEAFF.

The chain has TRBV6-2 or TRBV6-3 and TRBJ2-7; the D call may be TRBD1 or TRBD2 (5 bases each). V was shortened by 2 bases and J by 5 bases, with 16 bases between the two germline ends. The CDR3 runs 15 residues. Germline V gene lookup returns CDR1 MNHEY and CDR2 SVGEGT. The CDR3 DNA sequence: TGTGCCAGCAGTTACCCCCTGGGGGACCCCCACGAGCAGTACTTC. Protein: CASSYPLGDPHEQYF.

The gene calls are TRBV3-1 (or the pseudogene TRBV3-2) and TRBJ2-3, with D perhaps matching TRBD1 (5 bases). V lost 1 base and J lost 2, with 13 bases in between. Germline CDR1 reads LGHDT; CDR2 reads YNNKEL (reference sequence). This CDR3 is built from 16 residues. CDR3 in amino acids: CASSQAIRQNTDTQYF. The DNA of the CDR3 is TGTGCCAGCAGCCAAGCGATTAGACAGAACACAGATACGCAGTATTTT.

The J gene is TRBJ1-2, the V gene TRBV10-3; a possible D gene is TRBD1 (6 bases). Germline V gene sequence: CDR1 ENHRY, CDR2 SYGVKD. The CDR3 is 14 amino acids. Trimming took off 3 bases at V and 6 bases at J, with 14 bases between the two ends. The CDR3 loop is CAISEWQGTDGYTF. For the CDR3, the DNA is TGTGCCATCAGTGAATGGCAGGGGACCGATGGCTACACCTTC.

The chain joins TRBV2 to TRBJ1-1; D uncertain. Germline assignment: CDR1 SNHLY and CDR2 FYNNEI. V was cut by 4 bases and J by 0 bases, with 9 bases left in between. CDR3 length equals 14 residues. Here the CDR3 DNA reads TGTGCCAGCAGTGGGACCGAAATGAACACTGAAGCTTTCTTT. Its translation is CASSGTEMNTEAFF.

The chain carries TRBV4-2 and TRBJ2-2; D may be TRBD1 or TRBD2 (6 bases each). CDR3 size: 14 residues. From germline, CDR1 is LGHNA and CDR2 YNFKEQ. The V gene lost 3 bases and the J gene lost 6 bases, with 11 bases spanning the gap. CDR3 amino acids: CASSHEGGPGELFF. The CDR3 DNA sequence: TGTGCCAGCAGCCACGAGGGGGGCCCCGGGGAGCTGTTTTTT.

V usage is TRBV7-2 and J usage is TRBJ1-3; D remains ambiguous. The germline V gene has CDR1 SGHTA and CDR2 FQGNSA. V shed 7 bases and J shed 2 bases, with 15 bases lying between them. The CDR3 spans 15 residues. CDR3 sequence reads: CASTVLRTAGNTIYF. CDR3 bases: TGTGCCAGCACCGTCCTTCGGACCGCTGGAAACACCATATATTTT.

The chain couples TRBV24-1 to TRBJ2-6; TRBD1 agrees at 8 bases. The V segment lost 5 bases and the J segment 1 base; nucleotides outside the gene matches: 12. Looked up from germline, CDR1 is KGHDR and CDR2 is SFDVKD. This CDR3 is built from 19 residues. The DNA for the CDR3 is TGTGCCACCAGTGCCTCGATCGGACAGGGTAGGTCTGGGGCCAACGTCCTGACTTTC. Encoded protein: CATSASIGQGRSGANVLTF.

This clone was detected a few times. The genes are TRBV18 and TRBJ1-5; the D is unclear. Trimming took off 5 bases at V and 0 bases at J, with 8 bases between the two ends. Germline-derived CDR1 and CDR2 are KGHSH and LQKENI. CDR3 size: 14 residues. Here the CDR3 DNA reads TGTGCCAGCTCAGACTATTATAGCAATCAGCCCCAGCATTTT. Translated: CASSDYYSNQPQHF.

The rearrangement uses TRBV12-3 or TRBV12-4 and TRBJ2-7, with D maybe TRBD1 (6 bases). The ends were cut back, 5 bases at V and 2 bases at J, with 7 bases in the middle. The CDR3 extends over 12 amino acids. Here the CDR3 reads CASSQGPYEQYF. The CDR3 DNA reads TGTGCCAGCAGTCAGGGGCCCTACGAGCAGTACTTC.